The table lists the clone carrying this T cell receptor beta chain with many counts. Antigen: not known. There are 16 residues in the CDR3. Germline V gene lookup returns CDR1 DFQATT and CDR2 SNEGSKA (reference sequence). V lost 1 base and J 2 bases, leaving 18 bases between the germline ends. This sample is drawn from a study of T-cell reconstitution after alpha-beta-depleted transplantation in children. Findings and limits, study-wide: It was surviving recipient T cells and thymic progenitors that gave some patients high TCRbeta diversity at day 60. T-cell counts and diversity at one year post-transplant came mainly from newly produced T cells. Expanded clones from the graft, numbering several hundred, reportedly supplied alpha-beta T cells about two months after transplant.

A TCRbeta library incorporating unique molecular identifiers was prepared. TCRdb recomputed calls from the PCR reads with MiXCR, one row per CDR3 protein. This table holds 450,000 to 600,000 distinct CDR3 sequences, about 10% found once. This TCR came from a child aged 2 to 10 with inherited bone marrow failure, due to receive a stem cell transplant. The sequenced sample was PBMCs, obtained before TCRalphabeta/CD19-depleted stem cell transplant. The chain employs TRBV20-1 and TRBJ2-7; D gene ambiguous. CDR3 amino acids: CSARVPLWLDPYEQYF. The CDR3 DNA follows: TGCAGTGCTAGAGTCCCCCTTTGGCTAGACCCCTACGAGCAGTACTTC.